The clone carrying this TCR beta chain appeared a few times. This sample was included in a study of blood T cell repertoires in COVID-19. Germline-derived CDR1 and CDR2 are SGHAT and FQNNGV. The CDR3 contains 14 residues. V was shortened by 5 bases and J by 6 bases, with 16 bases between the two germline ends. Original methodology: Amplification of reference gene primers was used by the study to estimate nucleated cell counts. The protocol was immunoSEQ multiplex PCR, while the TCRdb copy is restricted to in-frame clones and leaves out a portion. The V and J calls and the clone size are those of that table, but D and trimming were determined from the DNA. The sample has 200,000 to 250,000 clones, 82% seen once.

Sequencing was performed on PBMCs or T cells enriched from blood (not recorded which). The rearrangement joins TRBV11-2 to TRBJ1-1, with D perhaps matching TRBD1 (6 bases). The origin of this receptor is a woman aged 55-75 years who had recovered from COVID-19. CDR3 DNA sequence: TGTGCCAGCAGCCCTAGTGGGGGGGGCTCTGAAGCTTTCTTT. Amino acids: CASSPSGGGSEAFF.